This entry lists 24 T cell receptor beta chains sequenced from one sample in a study of beta chain features in type 1 diabetes. The study reverse transcribed the entire isolated RNA, so it sequenced expressed TCRB transcripts. Data came from immunoSEQ multiplex PCR; TCRdb stores just in-frame clones and leaves some out. The repertoire includes about 350,000 clones, around 20% of them detected once, and around 0.044% sits in the top ten. Sequencing was done on a sample of naive CD4+ T cells from blood. All receptors derive from a woman under 30 in good health.

The V call is TRBV4-2, the J call TRBJ1-1; tentative D call: TRBD1 (5 bases). The V gene lost 1 base and the J gene lost 5 bases, with 11 bases spanning the gap. CDR3 size: 14 residues. From germline, CDR1 is LGHNA and CDR2 YNFKEQ. The CDR3 DNA sequence: TGTGCCAGCAGCCAAGCCATGGGGGGGACTGAAGCTTTCTTT. This sequence encodes CASSQAMGGTEAFF.

This sequence joins TRBV4-1 and TRBJ1-2; unclear D gene. Trimming stripped 1 base from V and 6 bases from J, with 6 bases between. The V gene's germline CDR1 is MGHRA and CDR2 YSYEKL. The CDR3 sequence is 12 residues long. As DNA, the CDR3 is TGCGCCAGCAGCCAAGTGTCGGATGGCTACACCTTC. Translating gives CASSQVSDGYTF.

The gene calls are TRBV10-3 and TRBJ2-1; 8 positions match TRBD2. CDR3 size: 16 residues. V gave up 5 bases and J gave up 10 bases; unmatched junction bases: 16. The V gene's germline CDR1 is ENHRY and CDR2 SYGVKD. Here the CDR3 DNA reads TGTGCCATCAGTCTCCCACTAGCGGAAGGGGTAGGGGAGCAGTTCTTC. Translation: CAISLPLAEGVGEQFF.

The chain links TRBV2 to TRBJ2-4, with TRBD2 identical over 10 bases. The J segment lost 1 base and the V segment lost 8 bases, leaving 5 bases of the junction unmatched. The CDR3 consists of 15 residues. The germline gives CDR1 SNHLY, CDR2 FYNNEI. The CDR3 loop reads CASVGLAVAKNIQYF. In DNA form, the CDR3 reads TGTGCCAGCGTCGGACTAGCGGTTGCCAAAAACATTCAGTACTTC.

This clone was seen a handful of times. The rearrangement links TRBV7-2 to TRBJ2-4; weak D call: TRBD2 (7 bases). The CDR3 runs 14 residues. Trimming removed 5 bases at V and 5 bases at J, with 13 bases between. CDR1 SGHTA and CDR2 FQGNSA come from the germline V gene. For the CDR3, the DNA is TGTGCCAGCAGCGGGGGGGGCTCGGAAAACATTCAGTACTTC. Translated: CASSGGGSENIQYF.

The chain combines TRBV12-5 with TRBJ1-2, with D possibly TRBD1 on 6 matching bases. V lost 7 bases and J lost 1, with 10 bases in between. Germline lookup yields CDR1 LGHNT and CDR2 FRNRAP. This CDR3 region has 13 residues. The CDR3 DNA sequence: TGTGCTAGTGAGGGGGACGATAACTATGGCTACACCTTC. Amino acids: CASEGDDNYGYTF.

This clone was counted a few times. This rearrangement joins TRBV29-1 to TRBJ1-2, with 9 nucleotides matching TRBD1. J gave up 6 bases and V 6 bases, and 5 bases lay outside the gene matches. The CDR3 is 12 amino acids. The germline V gene encodes CDR1 SQVTM and CDR2 ANQGSEA. CDR3 nucleotides: TGCAGCGTGAACAGGGGGCTGGATGGCTACACCTTC. Its protein is CSVNRGLDGYTF.

The chain couples TRBV21-1 to TRBJ2-4; TRBD2, the table's D call, lacks a check against the DNA. TRBV21-1 represents a pseudogene. This CDR3 comprises 15 residues. The CDR3 coding sequence is TGTGCCAGCAGCACCCGACTAGCGGAAGAAAACATTCAGTACTTC. Translating gives CASSTRLAEENIQYF.

V usage is TRBV5-1 and J usage is TRBJ2-1; 8 positions agree with TRBD1. The V and J ends lost 4 bases and 6 bases, in that order; junction bases with no gene match: 12. Germline V gene data show CDR1 as SGHRS and CDR2 as YFSETQ. This CDR3 has 16 residues. CDR3 nucleotides: TGCGCCAGCAGCGAGAACCGGGACAGGAGCTCCAATGAGCAGTTCTTC. The encoded protein is CASSENRDRSSNEQFF.

CDR3 coding DNA: TGCAGTGTTCCATCTGAAAAACTGTTTTTT. Protein sequence: CSVPSEKLFF. The chain links TRBV20-1 to TRBJ1-4; no firm D call. This CDR3 is built from 10 residues. Per germline, CDR1 DFQATT and CDR2 SNEGSKA (reference sequence). V was trimmed by 7 bases and J by 7 bases, leaving 7 bases between them.

This clone was seen more than once but under ten times. V gene TRBV7-9 combines with J gene TRBJ2-3, with no clear D. The germline V and J ends were trimmed by 2 bases and 2 bases, with 8 bases remaining between them. Germline assignment: CDR1 SEHNR and CDR2 FQNEAQ (reference sequence). The CDR3 has 14 amino acids. Here the CDR3 DNA reads TGTGCCAGCAGCTTAAGGAGAACCACAGATACGCAGTATTTT. This codes for CASSLRRTTDTQYF.

V and J are TRBV9 and TRBJ2-3; 7 positions agree with TRBD2. The CDR3 runs 16 residues. CDR1 is SGDLS and CDR2 is YYNGEE in the germline V gene. Trimming at V came to 0 bases and at J to 2 bases, leaving 6 bases not matched to a gene. The CDR3 is CASSVGASGLTDTQYF. The DNA for the CDR3 is TGTGCCAGCAGCGTAGGAGCTAGCGGCCTCACAGATACGCAGTATTTT.

This chain joins TRBV2 and TRBJ2-5; TRBD2 might be the D (6 bases). V shed 4 bases and J shed 3 bases, with 9 bases lying between them. The CDR3 loop spans 13 amino acids. Germline CDR1 is SNHLY and CDR2 is FYNNEI. In nucleotides, the CDR3 is TGTGCCAGCAGTGTGGTAGCGGAAGAGACCCAGTACTTC. This gives the protein CASSVVAEETQYF.

The chain has TRBV6-6 and TRBJ2-7, with TRBD1 matching 8 bases. V lost 5 bases to trimming and J lost 0 bases; unmatched junction nucleotides: 6. CDR1 MNHNY and CDR2 SVGAGI come from the germline V gene (reference sequence). The CDR3 covers 15 residues. CDR3 protein: CASSLTGGSSYEQYF. The CDR3 coding sequence is TGTGCCAGCAGTCTAACAGGGGGATCCTCCTACGAGCAGTACTTC.

The J gene is TRBJ2-5, the V gene TRBV9; the D gene is possibly TRBD2 (6 bases). Germline assignment: CDR1 SGDLS and CDR2 YYNGEE. The CDR3 spans 13 residues. Deletions cut 4 bases from V and 1 base from J, with 8 bases between. CDR3 sequence reads: CASSRGLQETQYF. In nucleotides, the CDR3 is TGTGCCAGCAGCAGGGGACTCCAAGAGACCCAGTACTTC.

This clone has just a few counts. V and J are TRBV29-1 and TRBJ2-1; TRBD2 matches 7 bases. Trimming at V came to 1 base and at J to 0 bases, leaving 15 bases not matched to a gene. Germline V gene data show CDR1 as SQVTM and CDR2 as ANQGSEA. The length of the CDR3 is 19 residues. The CDR3 protein is CSVEGVAGEEKSSYNEQFF. CDR3 nucleotides: TGCAGCGTTGAAGGAGTGGCGGGGGAGGAGAAAAGCTCCTACAATGAGCAGTTCTTC.

This clone was observed a handful of times. The chain joins TRBV28 to TRBJ1-4; a possible D gene is TRBD1 (6 bases). Germline CDR1 is MDHEN and CDR2 is SYDVKM. V lost 3 bases and J 0 bases, leaving 14 bases between the germline ends. This CDR3 is 17 amino acids long. CDR3 residues: CASSFRAGAATNEKLFF. The CDR3 region has the DNA TGTGCCAGCAGTTTCCGCGCAGGGGCTGCAACTAATGAAAAACTGTTTTTT.

This sequence joins TRBV19 and TRBJ2-3; 7 bases fit TRBD1. This CDR3 is built from 13 residues. Per the germline V gene, CDR1 is LNHDA and CDR2 is SQIVND (reference sequence). V lost 11 bases and J lost 1; bases outside the gene matches: 6. The CDR3 loop is CAVRQGGTDTQYF. In nucleotides, the CDR3 is TGTGCCGTCAGACAGGGCGGCACAGATACGCAGTATTTT.

The V call is TRBV7-6, the J call TRBJ2-7, with D tentatively TRBD2 (6 bases). CDR1 is SGHVS, CDR2 FNYEAQ, per germline. CDR3 size: 17 residues. The V and J ends lost 1 base and 5 bases respectively, with 21 bases between them. The CDR3 DNA is TGTGCCAGCAGCTTAGGTGGTAGGTTTCGGGGGACCAACGAGCAGTACTTC. This translates into CASSLGGRFRGTNEQYF.

The rearrangement links TRBV6-5 to TRBJ2-7; D call uncertain. From germline, CDR1 is MNHEY and CDR2 SVGAGI. Trimming took 2 bases from V and 1 from J, leaving 9 bases between them. The CDR3 is 14 amino acids. CDR3 protein: CASSYTTHSYEQYF. CDR3 DNA sequence: TGTGCCAGCAGTTACACGACACATTCCTACGAGCAGTACTTC.

The chain has TRBV7-6 and TRBJ1-4; tentative D call: TRBD1 (6 bases). Trimming cost V 4 bases and J 3 bases, with 15 bases left between them. This CDR3 comprises 16 residues. The germline V gene has CDR1 SGHVS and CDR2 FNYEAQ. The CDR3 region has the DNA TGTGCCAGCAGCTCACTACAGGGCCGGGCTAATGAAAAACTGTTTTTT. Amino acid sequence: CASSSLQGRANEKLFF.

This clone has a single count. The V call is TRBV2, the J call TRBJ1-1; D remains unclear. V dropped 3 bases and J dropped 5 bases, with 7 bases sitting between them. Germline values: CDR1 SNHLY, CDR2 FYNNEI. CDR3 length equals 12 residues. The CDR3 region is CASSEQATEAFF. Here the CDR3 DNA reads TGTGCCAGCAGTGAGCAAGCTACTGAAGCTTTCTTT.

The rearrangement uses TRBV5-1 and TRBJ2-3; D remains unclear. The germline gives CDR1 SGHRS, CDR2 YFSETQ. The CDR3 consists of 12 residues. V lost 0 bases, J lost 9 bases, and 8 bases lay in between. The CDR3 spells CASSLESGTQYF. CDR3 nucleotide sequence: TGCGCCAGCAGCTTGGAGTCAGGCACGCAGTATTTT. Combining the CDR3 with reference TRBV5-1 and TRBJ2-3 gives the whole variable domain KAGVTQTPRYLIKTRGQQVTLSCSPISGHRSVSWYQQTPGQGLQFLFEYFSETQRNKGNFPGRFSGRQFSNSRSEMNVSTLELGDSALYLCASSLESGTQYFGPGTRLTVL.

This clone was counted only a few times. This chain connects TRBV10-3 to TRBJ2-5; perhaps TRBD2 as D (6 bases). The germline CDR1 and CDR2 sequences are ENHRY and SYGVKD. Trimming removed 2 bases at V and 5 bases at J, with 21 bases between. The CDR3 sequence is 17 residues long. This CDR3 is CAISETWGSKEGETQYF. Here the CDR3 DNA reads TGTGCCATCAGTGAGACCTGGGGGTCGAAGGAGGGGGAGACCCAGTACTTC.